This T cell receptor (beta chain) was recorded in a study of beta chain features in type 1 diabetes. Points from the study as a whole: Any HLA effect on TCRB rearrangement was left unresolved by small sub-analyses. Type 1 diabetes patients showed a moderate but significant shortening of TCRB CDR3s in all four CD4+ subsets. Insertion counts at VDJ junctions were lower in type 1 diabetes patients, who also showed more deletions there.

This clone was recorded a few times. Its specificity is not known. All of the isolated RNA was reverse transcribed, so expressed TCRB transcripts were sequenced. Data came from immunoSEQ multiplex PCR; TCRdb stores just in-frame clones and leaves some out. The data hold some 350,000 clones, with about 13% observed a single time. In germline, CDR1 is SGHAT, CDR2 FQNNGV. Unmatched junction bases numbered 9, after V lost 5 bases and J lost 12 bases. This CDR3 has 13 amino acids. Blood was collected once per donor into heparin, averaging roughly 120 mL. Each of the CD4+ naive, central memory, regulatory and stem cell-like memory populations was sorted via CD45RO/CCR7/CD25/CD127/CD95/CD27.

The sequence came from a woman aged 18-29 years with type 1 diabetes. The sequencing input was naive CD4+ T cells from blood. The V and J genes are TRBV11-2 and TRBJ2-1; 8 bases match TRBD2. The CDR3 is CASSPSGGMGQFF. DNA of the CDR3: TGTGCCAGCAGCCCGTCGGGGGGGATGGGGCAGTTCTTC.